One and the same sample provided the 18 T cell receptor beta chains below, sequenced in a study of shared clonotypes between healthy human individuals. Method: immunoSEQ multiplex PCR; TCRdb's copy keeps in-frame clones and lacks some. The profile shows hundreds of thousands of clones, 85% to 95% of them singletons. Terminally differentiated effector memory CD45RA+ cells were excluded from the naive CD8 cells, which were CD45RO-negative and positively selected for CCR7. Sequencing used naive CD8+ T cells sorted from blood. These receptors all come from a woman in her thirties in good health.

The CDR3 bases are TGTGCCTGTACCCGGGACAACTCCTACGAGCAGTACTTC. Protein: CACTRDNSYEQYF. The chain is built from TRBV30 and TRBJ2-7; possibly TRBD1 for D (6 bases). The germline CDR1 and CDR2 sequences are GTSNPN and SVGIG (reference sequence). The CDR3 is made up of 13 amino acids. V gave up 6 bases and J gave up 0 bases, with 12 bases separating them.

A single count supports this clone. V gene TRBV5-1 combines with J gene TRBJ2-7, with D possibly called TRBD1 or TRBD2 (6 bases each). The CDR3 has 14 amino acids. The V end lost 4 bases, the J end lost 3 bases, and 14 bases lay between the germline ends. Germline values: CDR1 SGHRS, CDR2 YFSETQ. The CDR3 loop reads CASSPGAGNYEQYF. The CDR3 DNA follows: TGCGCCAGCAGCCCGGGGGCAGGGAACTACGAGCAGTACTTC.

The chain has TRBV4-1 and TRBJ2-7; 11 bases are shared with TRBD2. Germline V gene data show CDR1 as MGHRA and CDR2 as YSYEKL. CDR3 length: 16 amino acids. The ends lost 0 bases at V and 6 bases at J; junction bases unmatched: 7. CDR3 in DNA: TGCGCCAGCAGCCAAGATGCTAGCGGGAGGCGGGGCGAGCAGTACTTC. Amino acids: CASSQDASGRRGEQYF.

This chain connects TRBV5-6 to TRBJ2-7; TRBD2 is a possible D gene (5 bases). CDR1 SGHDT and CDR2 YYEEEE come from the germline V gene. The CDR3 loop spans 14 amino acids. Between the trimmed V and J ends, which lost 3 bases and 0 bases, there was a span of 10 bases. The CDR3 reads CASSSTGNSYEQYF. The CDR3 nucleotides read TGTGCCAGCAGCTCGACGGGGAACTCCTACGAGCAGTACTTC.

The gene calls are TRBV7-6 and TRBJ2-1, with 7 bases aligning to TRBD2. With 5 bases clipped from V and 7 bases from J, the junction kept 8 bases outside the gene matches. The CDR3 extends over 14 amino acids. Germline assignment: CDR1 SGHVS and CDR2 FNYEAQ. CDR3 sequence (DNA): TGTGCCAGCAGCAAAGAAGCGGGACCAAATGAGCAGTTCTTC. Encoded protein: CASSKEAGPNEQFF.

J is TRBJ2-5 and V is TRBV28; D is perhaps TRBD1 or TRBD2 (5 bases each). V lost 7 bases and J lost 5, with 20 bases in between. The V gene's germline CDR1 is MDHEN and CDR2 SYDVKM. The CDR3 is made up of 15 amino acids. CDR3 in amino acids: CASTRDGYLGETQYF. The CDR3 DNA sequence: TGTGCCAGCACTCGGGACGGATACTTAGGGGAGACCCAGTACTTC.

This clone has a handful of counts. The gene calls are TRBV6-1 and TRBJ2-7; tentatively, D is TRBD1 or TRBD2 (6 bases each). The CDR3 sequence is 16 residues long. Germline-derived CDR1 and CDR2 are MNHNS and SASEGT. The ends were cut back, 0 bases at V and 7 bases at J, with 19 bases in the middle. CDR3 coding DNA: TGTGCCAGCAGTGAAGCGTTTTCGGTCGGGGGCAGGGAGCAGTACTTC. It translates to CASSEAFSVGGREQYF.

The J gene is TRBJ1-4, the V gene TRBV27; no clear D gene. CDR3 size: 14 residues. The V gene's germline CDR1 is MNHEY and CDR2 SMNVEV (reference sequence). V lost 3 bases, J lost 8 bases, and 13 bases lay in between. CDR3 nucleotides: TGTGCCAGCAGTTTCCGGTTCGGTGGAGAAAAACTGTTTTTT. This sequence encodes CASSFRFGGEKLFF.

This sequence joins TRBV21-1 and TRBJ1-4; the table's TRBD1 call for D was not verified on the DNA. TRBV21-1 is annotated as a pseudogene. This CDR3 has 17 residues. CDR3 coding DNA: TGTGCCAGCAGCACTAGGACAGGGTGGTGGGCTAATGAAAAACTGTTTTTT. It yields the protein CASSTRTGWWANEKLFF.

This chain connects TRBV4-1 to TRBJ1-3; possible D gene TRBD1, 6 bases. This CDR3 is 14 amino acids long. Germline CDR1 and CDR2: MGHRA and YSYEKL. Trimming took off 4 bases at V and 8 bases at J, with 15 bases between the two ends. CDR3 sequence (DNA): TGCGCCAGCAGCCTGGACAGCGGTCGTGACACCATATATTTT. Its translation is CASSLDSGRDTIYF.

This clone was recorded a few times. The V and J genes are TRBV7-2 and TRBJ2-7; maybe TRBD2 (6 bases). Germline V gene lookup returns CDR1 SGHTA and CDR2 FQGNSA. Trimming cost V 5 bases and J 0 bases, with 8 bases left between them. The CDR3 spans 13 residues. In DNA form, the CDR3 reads TGTGCCAGCAGCAGGGACTCCTCCTACGAGCAGTACTTC. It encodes CASSRDSSYEQYF. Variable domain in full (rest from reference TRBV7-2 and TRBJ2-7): GAGVSQSPSNKVTEKGKDVELRCDPISGHTALYWYRQSLGQGLEFLIYFQGNSAPDKSGLPSDRFSAERTGGSVSTLTIQRTQQEDSAVYLCASSRDSSYEQYFGPGTRLTVT.

Here the CDR3 reads CASEGQGSTEAFF. In nucleotides, the CDR3 is TGTGCCAGCGAAGGACAGGGGTCCACTGAAGCTTTCTTT. The chain is built from TRBV6-5 and TRBJ1-1, with TRBD1 identical over 9 bases. The germline V gene has CDR1 MNHEY and CDR2 SVGAGI. V trimming: 8 bases; J trimming: 4 bases; junction bases outside the gene matches: 5. The CDR3 runs to 13 residues.

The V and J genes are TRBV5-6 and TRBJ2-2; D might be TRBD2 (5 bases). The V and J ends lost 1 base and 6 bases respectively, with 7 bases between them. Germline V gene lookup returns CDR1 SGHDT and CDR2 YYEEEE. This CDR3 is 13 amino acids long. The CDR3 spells CASSLSGSGELFF. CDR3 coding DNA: TGTGCCAGCAGCTTGTCGGGATCCGGGGAGCTGTTTTTT.

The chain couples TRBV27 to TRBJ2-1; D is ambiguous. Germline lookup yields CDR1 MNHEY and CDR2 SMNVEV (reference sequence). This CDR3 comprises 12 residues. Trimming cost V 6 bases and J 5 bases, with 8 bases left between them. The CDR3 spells CASRRVHNEQFF. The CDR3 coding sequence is TGTGCCAGCAGGAGAGTCCACAATGAGCAGTTCTTC.

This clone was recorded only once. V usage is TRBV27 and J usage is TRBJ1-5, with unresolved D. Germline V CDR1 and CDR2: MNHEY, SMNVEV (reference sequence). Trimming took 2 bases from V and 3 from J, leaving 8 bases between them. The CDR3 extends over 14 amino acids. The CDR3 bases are TGTGCCAGCAGTTTAGTCGGGGTCAATCAGCCCCAGCATTTT. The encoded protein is CASSLVGVNQPQHF.

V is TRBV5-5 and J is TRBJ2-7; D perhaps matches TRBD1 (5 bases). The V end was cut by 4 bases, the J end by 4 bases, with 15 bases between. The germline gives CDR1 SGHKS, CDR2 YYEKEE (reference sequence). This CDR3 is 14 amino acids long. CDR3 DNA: TGTGCCAGCAGCCTCTTTGGGGCCGAATACGAGCAGTACTTC. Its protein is CASSLFGAEYEQYF.

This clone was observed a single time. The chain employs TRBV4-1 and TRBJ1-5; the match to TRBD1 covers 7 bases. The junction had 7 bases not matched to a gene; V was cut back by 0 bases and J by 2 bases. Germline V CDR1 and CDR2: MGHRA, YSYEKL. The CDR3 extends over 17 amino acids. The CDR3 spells CASSQDIYRGGNQPQHF. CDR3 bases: TGCGCCAGCAGCCAAGATATCTACAGGGGAGGCAATCAGCCCCAGCATTTT.

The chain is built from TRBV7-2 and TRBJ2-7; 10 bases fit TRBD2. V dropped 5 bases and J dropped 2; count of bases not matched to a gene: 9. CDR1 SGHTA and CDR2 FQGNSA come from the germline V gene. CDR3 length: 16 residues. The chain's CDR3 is CASSVKAGGSPYEQYF. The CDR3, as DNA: TGTGCCAGCAGCGTAAAAGCGGGAGGGTCCCCCTACGAGCAGTACTTC.